What follows describes a single TCR beta chain. The RNA, about 0.5 to 1 ug, was put through reverse transcription using random hexamers. An immunoSEQ multiplex PCR generated amplified TCR beta CDR3 products spanning 54 Vbeta and 13 Jbeta. MiXCR, run by TCRdb on the immunoSEQ multiplex PCR reads, gives a single entry per CDR3 protein. The repertoire holds 110,000 or so distinct CDR3 sequences, with around 90% as singletons. The CDR3 is made up of 16 amino acids. V shed 3 bases and J 11 bases; nucleotides not matched to a gene: 15. TEMRA cells were FACS-enriched, while CD8+ and CD4+ T cells were negatively isolated. The sample belongs to a study of CD8 T cells in Susac syndrome.

Input material: CD4+ T cells from PBMCs. This TCR derives from a human donor in good health. The chain has TRBV12-3 or TRBV12-4 and TRBJ2-3; 9 positions match TRBD2. The CDR3 DNA is TGTGCCAGCAGTTTTCCTAGCGGGACAACCCCGGGATGGCAGTATTTT. This encodes CASSFPSGTTPGWQYF.